This T cell receptor (beta chain) originates from a study of patients and donors after allogeneic stem cell transplantation. TCRdb analysed the RT-PCR reads with MiXCR anew, one entry per CDR3 protein. The sample consists of about 960,000 distinct CDR3 sequences, over 15% of them appearing once. The clonotype was recovered from a human donor who was either an allogeneic HSCT recipient or a stem cell or donor lymphocyte infusion donor (not recorded which). It is not recorded whose cells these are; they may come from a transplant donor. The sequencing input was blood, either unsorted or a sorted T cell fraction (not recorded which).

This CDR3 reads CASSLVEGRNTQYF. The CDR3 coding sequence is TGCGCCAGCAGCTTGGTGGAAGGCAGGAATACGCAGTATTTT. The chain couples TRBV5-1 to TRBJ2-3; no clear D. Trimming left V 0 bases short and J 7 bases short, with 12 bases between. There are 14 residues in the CDR3. CDR1 is SGHRS, CDR2 YFSETQ, per germline.